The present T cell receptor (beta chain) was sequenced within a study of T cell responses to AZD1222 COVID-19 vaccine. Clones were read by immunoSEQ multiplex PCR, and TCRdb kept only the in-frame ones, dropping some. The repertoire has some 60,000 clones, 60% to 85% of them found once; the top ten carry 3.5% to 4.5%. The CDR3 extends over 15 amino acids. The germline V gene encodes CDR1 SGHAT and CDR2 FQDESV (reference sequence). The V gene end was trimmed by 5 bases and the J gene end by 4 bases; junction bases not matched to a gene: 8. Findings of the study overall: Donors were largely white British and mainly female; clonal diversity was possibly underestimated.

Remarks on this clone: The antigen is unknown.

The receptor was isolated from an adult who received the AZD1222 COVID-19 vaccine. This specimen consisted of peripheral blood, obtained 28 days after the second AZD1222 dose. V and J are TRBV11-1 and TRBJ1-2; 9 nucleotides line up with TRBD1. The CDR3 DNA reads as TGTGCCAGCAGCCAGGGACAGGGTTATGTCTATGGCTACACCTTC. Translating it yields CASSQGQGYVYGYTF.